The TCR beta chain under discussion was sequenced for a study of technical replicates of blood from a handful of donors. Per the germline V gene, CDR1 is SGHDT and CDR2 is YYEEEE. Germline trimming cut 7 bases from V and 3 bases from J; bases unmatched to any gene: 15. CDR3 length: 18 amino acids. Libraries were prepared by immunoSEQ multiplex PCR; TCRdb keeps only in-frame clonotypes and omits some of them. The data show over 60,000 clones, with 85% to 95% seen just once and 0.25% held by the top ten. The V and J genes are TRBV5-6 and TRBJ1-3, with 11 bases identical to TRBD1. The sequence derives from a human donor in good health. Sequenced material: T cells isolated from PBMCs. As DNA, the CDR3 is TGTGCCAGCGAACGGGACAGGGGGACTCTAAGCCTTGGAAACACCATATATTTT. This translates into CASERDRGTLSLGNTIYF.